This TCR beta chain comes out of a study of blood T cell repertoires in COVID-19. Across the whole study: Donors in the United States, Italy and Spain gave samples during acute or convalescent COVID-19.

Original handling: From reference gene primer amplification, estimates of nucleated cell counts were derived. TCRdb keeps only in-frame clones here, not all; method: immunoSEQ multiplex PCR. D and trimming come from the DNA, and the V and J calls and clone size come from that table. The sample lists just over 150,000 clones, 88% seen once, with about 2.4% in the top ten. Sequencing was done on a sample of peripheral blood. The clonotype was recovered from a woman aged 70-85 years with acute or convalescent COVID-19.

CDR3 nucleotides: TGTGCCAGCAGTCCACGGACAGGGTCTAACTATGGCTACACCTTC. The encoded protein is CASSPRTGSNYGYTF. V gene TRBV2 combines with J gene TRBJ1-2, with TRBD1 matching over 8 bases. This CDR3 contains 15 residues. Germline-derived CDR1 and CDR2 are SNHLY and FYNNEI. J was trimmed by 0 bases and V by 5 bases; bases with no gene match: 5.